This TCR beta chain was sequenced during a study of glioma-infiltrating T cells. General study results and limits: Tissue-blood divergence was below expectation in non-neoplastic patients, above in gliomas.

The iRepertoire nested amplicon-rescue multiplex PCR amplified TCR alpha and beta CDR3s from RNA. MiXCR was run by TCRdb on the multiplex PCR reads, yielding one entry per CDR3 protein. The sample contains under 150,000 distinct CDR3 sequences, under 30% of which appear only once. The trim removed 5 bases at V and 4 bases at J, leaving 6 bases unmatched. The CDR3 consists of 15 residues. Germline-derived CDR1 and CDR2 are MNHNS and SASEGT. Comments on this clonotype: Its antigen is unknown.

Sequencing was carried out using glioma tissue, nonneoplastic brain tissue, or PBMCs (not recorded which). The V gene is TRBV6-1, the J gene TRBJ2-3; 10 bases line up with TRBD1. The source of this sequence is a human donor with low-grade glioma or glioblastoma, undergoing nonglioma brain surgery, or in good health (not recorded which). CDR3 loop: CASSLRGTGADTQYF. The DNA for the CDR3 is TGTGCCAGCAGTCTTCGGGGGACAGGGGCAGATACGCAGTATTTT.